The 3 T cell receptor beta chains presented below share a single source sample, sequenced in a study of blood T cells in healthy people across ages. Combining a sample-barcoded 5' primer with a J-beta primer mix, a second PCR ran for roughly 6 to 12 cycles. TCRdb re-called the 5' RACE reads through MiXCR, storing one row per CDR3 protein. The sample lists 750,000 to 950,000 distinct CDR3 sequences, roughly 24% occurring once. Another study also made use of these data, one on T cells of mothers and their children.

Input material: blood. The receptors derive from a boy aged 5 to 17 in good health.

This clonotype was seen a few times. The chain links TRBV19 to TRBJ1-5, with a tentative D call TRBD1 (5 bases). Germline V gene sequence: CDR1 LNHDA, CDR2 SQIVND (reference sequence). Trimming removed 5 bases at V and 6 bases at J, with 11 bases between. The CDR3 extends over 13 amino acids. The CDR3 nucleotides read TGTGCCAGTAGTCATGAGGGGCGTCAGCCCCAGCATTTT. This sequence encodes CASSHEGRQPQHF.

This clonotype was detected only a few times. The chain links TRBV5-1 to TRBJ2-7, with a possible D match to TRBD1 (6 bases). The end of the DNA is better explained by TRBJ2-1, so the J call may be wrong. CDR1 is SGHRS and CDR2 is YFSETQ in the germline V gene. CDR3 length equals 13 residues. The CDR3 region is CASTWGPYEEQFF. CDR3 DNA: TGCGCCAGCACCTGGGGGCCGTACGAGGAGCAGTTCTTC.

This clonotype was seen more than once but under ten times. The V call is TRBV7-3, the J call TRBJ1-6, with D tentatively TRBD1 (5 bases). The V end lost 2 bases, the J end lost 5 bases, and 13 bases lay between the germline ends. Per the germline V gene, CDR1 is SGHTA and CDR2 is FQGTGA. The CDR3 covers 16 residues. The CDR3 reads CASSLYGPGNNSPLHF. The DNA of the CDR3 is TGTGCCAGCAGCTTATACGGCCCAGGGAATAATTCACCCCTCCACTTT.